These T cell receptor beta chains were read from a single sample in a study of blood T cell repertoires in COVID-19. Clones were read by immunoSEQ multiplex PCR, and TCRdb kept only the in-frame ones, dropping some. Of 240,000 or so clones in the sample, approximately 86% are singletons; the top ten hold more than 2.5%. Sequenced sample: peripheral blood. These TCRs come from a young woman who had recovered from COVID-19. Each CDR3 is given with its conserved first and last residue. Clone sizes are given selectively: once, few, many, or a class where the clone is expanded.

clone_size | v_call | cdr3_aa
- | TRBV2 | CASSEAGGPVQPQHF
once | TRBV5-5 | CASTAGGLYNEQFF
once | TRBV9 | CASSVDRRSGELFF
once | TRBV12-5 | CASGLVNGALQDYNEQFF
- | TRBV7-2 | CASSLAGAANQPQHF
- | TRBV2 | CASSEMLAAETQYF
- | TRBV7-9 | CASSFGQGAEQYF
- | TRBV6-2/TRBV6-3 | CASSPGTEIGYTF
- | TRBV7-9 | CASSPRGTRAYTQYF
- | TRBV7-2 | CASSLGTAPRFYGYTF